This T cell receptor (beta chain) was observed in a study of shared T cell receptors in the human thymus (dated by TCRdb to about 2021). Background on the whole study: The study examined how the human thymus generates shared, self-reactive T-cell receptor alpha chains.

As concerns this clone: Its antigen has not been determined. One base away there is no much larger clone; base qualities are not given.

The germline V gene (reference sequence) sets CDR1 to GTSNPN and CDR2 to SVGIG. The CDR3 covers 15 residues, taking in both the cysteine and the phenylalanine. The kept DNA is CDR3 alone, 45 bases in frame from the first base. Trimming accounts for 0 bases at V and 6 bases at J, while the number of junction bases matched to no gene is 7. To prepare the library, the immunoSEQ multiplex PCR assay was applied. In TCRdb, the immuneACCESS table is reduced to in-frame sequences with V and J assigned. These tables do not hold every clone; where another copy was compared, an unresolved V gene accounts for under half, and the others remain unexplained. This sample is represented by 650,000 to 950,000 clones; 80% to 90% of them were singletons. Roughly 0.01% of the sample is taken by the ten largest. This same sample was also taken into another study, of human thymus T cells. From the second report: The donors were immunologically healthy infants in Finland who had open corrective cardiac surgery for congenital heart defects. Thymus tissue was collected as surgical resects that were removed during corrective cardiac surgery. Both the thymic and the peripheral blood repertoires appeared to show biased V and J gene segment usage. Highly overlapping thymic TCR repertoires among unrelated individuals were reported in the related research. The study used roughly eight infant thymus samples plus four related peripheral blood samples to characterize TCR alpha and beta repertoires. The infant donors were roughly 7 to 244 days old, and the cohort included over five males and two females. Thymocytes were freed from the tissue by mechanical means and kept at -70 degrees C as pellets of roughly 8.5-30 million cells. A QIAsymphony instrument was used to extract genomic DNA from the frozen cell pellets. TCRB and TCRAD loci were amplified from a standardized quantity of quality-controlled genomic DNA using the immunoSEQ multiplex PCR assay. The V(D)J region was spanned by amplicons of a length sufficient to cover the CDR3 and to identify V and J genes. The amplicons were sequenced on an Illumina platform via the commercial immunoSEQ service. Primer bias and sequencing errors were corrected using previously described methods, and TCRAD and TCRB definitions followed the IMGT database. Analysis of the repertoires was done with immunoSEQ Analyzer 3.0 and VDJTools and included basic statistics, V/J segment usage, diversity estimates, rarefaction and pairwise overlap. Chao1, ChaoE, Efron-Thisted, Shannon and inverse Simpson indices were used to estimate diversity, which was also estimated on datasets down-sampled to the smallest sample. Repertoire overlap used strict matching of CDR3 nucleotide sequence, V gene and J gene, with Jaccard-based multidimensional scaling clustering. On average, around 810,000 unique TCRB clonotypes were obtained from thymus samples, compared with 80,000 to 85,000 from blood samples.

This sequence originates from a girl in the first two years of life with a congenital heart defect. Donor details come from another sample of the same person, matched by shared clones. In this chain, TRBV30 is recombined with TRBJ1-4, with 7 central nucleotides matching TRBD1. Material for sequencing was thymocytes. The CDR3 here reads CAWSVEGAIDEKLFF. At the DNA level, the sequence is TGTGCCTGGAGTGTAGAGGGGGCAATCGATGAAAAACTGTTTTTT.